One and the same sample provided the 9 T cell receptor beta chains below, sequenced in a study of blood T cell repertoires in COVID-19. Method: immunoSEQ multiplex PCR; TCRdb's copy keeps in-frame clones and lacks some. The data contain tens of thousands of clones, approximately 86% of them singletons. Sequencing was done on a sample of peripheral blood. All receptors derive from a woman older than 75 with acute or convalescent COVID-19.

The J gene is TRBJ2-1, the V gene TRBV3-1 (or the pseudogene TRBV3-2); 13 positions agree with TRBD2. This CDR3 region has 16 residues. Losses at the gene ends were 4 bases for V and 8 bases for J; bases not matched to a gene: 8. CDR1 is LGHDT, CDR2 YNNKEL, per germline (reference sequence). The CDR3 sequence: CASSPQGTSGIYEQFF. The CDR3 nucleotides read TGTGCCAGCAGCCCTCAGGGGACTAGCGGGATATATGAGCAGTTCTTC.

The chain carries TRBV6-5 and TRBJ2-5; 9 nucleotides align to TRBD1. After removal of 10 bases from V and 8 bases from J, the junction contained 11 bases not matched to a gene. This CDR3 is built from 13 residues. From germline, CDR1 is MNHEY and CDR2 SVGAGI. CDR3 sequence (DNA): TGTGCCACCTCCGGGACAGGGACATCCACCCAGTACTTC. It is translated as CATSGTGTSTQYF.

CDR3 in DNA: TGTGCCAGCAGCGACGCGCTAGCGGGACTTAACAATGAGCAGTTCTTC. The encoded protein is CASSDALAGLNNEQFF. This chain joins TRBV11-2 and TRBJ2-1; TRBD2 aligns across 9 bases. J was trimmed by 5 bases and V by 5 bases; bases with no gene match: 10. This CDR3 is built from 16 residues. CDR1 is SGHAT, CDR2 FQNNGV, per germline.

The chain combines TRBV18 with TRBJ2-1; 9 bases agree with TRBD1. The CDR3 has 13 residues. J was trimmed by 9 bases and V by 4 bases; bases with no gene match: 4. Germline V gives CDR1 KGHSH, CDR2 LQKENI. This CDR3 reads CASSLLDRGEQFF. The CDR3 nucleotides are TGTGCCAGCTCACTTTTGGACAGGGGTGAGCAGTTCTTC.

The V gene is TRBV10-3, the J gene TRBJ2-5, with TRBD1 identical over 7 bases. After removal of 0 bases from V and 1 base from J, the junction contained 5 bases not matched to a gene. The CDR3 is 16 amino acids. The germline V gene has CDR1 ENHRY and CDR2 SYGVKD. As DNA, the CDR3 is TGTGCCATCAGTGAGTCAAGACAGGGCCTCCAAGAGACCCAGTACTTC. Amino acid sequence: CAISESRQGLQETQYF.

The gene calls are TRBV6-1 and TRBJ2-6; TRBD2 matches 8 bases. Unmatched junction bases numbered 8, after V lost 4 bases and J lost 0 bases. The CDR3 spans 18 residues. Germline lookup yields CDR1 MNHNS and CDR2 SASEGT. CDR3 coding DNA: TGTGCCAGCAGTGGCCTGACTAGCGAGAGCTCTGGGGCCAACGTCCTGACTTTC. Translating it yields CASSGLTSESSGANVLTF.

J is TRBJ2-1 and V is TRBV18; 7 bases map to TRBD2. The germline gives CDR1 KGHSH, CDR2 LQKENI. After removal of 6 bases from V and 4 bases from J, the junction contained 12 bases not matched to a gene. CDR3 length: 16 residues. The CDR3 coding sequence is TGTGCCAGCTCCCTAGAGGGAGGGAGATTTTACAATGAGCAGTTCTTC. Its translation: CASSLEGGRFYNEQFF.

J is TRBJ2-3 and V is TRBV7-8; 7 positions agree with TRBD2. There are 16 residues in the CDR3. Germline CDR1 is SGHVS and CDR2 is FQNEAQ. The junction had 10 bases not matched to a gene; V was cut back by 7 bases and J by 0 bases. The CDR3 DNA reads as TGTGCCAGCAAGCCCCACCTAGCGGCTAGCACAGATACGCAGTATTTT. This gives the protein CASKPHLAASTDTQYF.

The V and J genes are TRBV5-1 and TRBJ2-1, with D perhaps matching TRBD2 (5 bases). The V and J ends lost 3 bases and 0 bases respectively, with 13 bases between them. Germline loops: CDR1 SGHRS, CDR2 YFSETQ. This CDR3 region has 16 residues. CDR3 sequence reads: CASSYLAQSSYNEQFF. The CDR3 DNA follows: TGCGCCAGCAGCTACTTAGCGCAGAGCTCCTACAATGAGCAGTTCTTC.